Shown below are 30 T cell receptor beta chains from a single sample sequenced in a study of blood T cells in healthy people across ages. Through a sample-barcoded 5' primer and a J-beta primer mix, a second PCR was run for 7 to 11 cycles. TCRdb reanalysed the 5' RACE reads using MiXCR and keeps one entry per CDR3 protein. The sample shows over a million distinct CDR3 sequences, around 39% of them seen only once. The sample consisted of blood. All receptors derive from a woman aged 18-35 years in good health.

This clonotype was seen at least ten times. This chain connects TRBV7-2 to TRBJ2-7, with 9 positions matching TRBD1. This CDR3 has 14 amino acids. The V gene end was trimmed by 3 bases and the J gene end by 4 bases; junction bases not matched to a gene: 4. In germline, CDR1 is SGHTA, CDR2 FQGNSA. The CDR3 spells CASSLGQGRYEQYF. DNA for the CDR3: TGTGCCAGCAGCTTGGGACAGGGTCGGTACGAGCAGTACTTC.

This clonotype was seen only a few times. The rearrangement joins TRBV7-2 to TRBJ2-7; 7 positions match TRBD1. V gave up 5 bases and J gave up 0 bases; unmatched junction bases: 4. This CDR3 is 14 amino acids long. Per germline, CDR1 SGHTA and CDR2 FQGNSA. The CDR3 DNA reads TGTGCCAGCAGCGAAGACAGGGACTCCTACGAGCAGTACTTC. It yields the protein CASSEDRDSYEQYF.

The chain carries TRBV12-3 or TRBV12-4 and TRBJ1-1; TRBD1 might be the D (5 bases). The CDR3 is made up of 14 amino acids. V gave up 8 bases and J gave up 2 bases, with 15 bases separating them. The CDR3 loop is CASGPGTFNTEAFF. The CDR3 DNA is TGTGCCAGCGGTCCCGGGACCTTCAACACTGAAGCTTTCTTT.

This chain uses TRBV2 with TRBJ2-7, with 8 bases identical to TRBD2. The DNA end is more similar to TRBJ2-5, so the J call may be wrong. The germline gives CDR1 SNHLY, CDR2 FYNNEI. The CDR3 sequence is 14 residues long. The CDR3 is CASSNGLAGETQYF. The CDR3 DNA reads TGTGCCAGCAGTAACGGACTAGCCGGGGAGACCCAGTACTTC.

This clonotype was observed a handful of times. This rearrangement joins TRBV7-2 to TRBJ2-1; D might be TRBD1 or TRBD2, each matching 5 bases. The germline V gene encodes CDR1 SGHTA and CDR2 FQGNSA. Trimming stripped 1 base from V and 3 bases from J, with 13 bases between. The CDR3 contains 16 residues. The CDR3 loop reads CASSLGGKRLYNEQFF. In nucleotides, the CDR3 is TGTGCCAGCAGCTTAGGGGGGAAGCGGCTCTACAATGAGCAGTTCTTC.

The CDR3 loop reads CASSRGVTGGAATDTQYF. Here the CDR3 DNA reads TGTGCCAGCAGCCGGGGGGTAACGGGAGGGGCGGCCACAGATACGCAGTATTTT. V is TRBV3-1 and J is TRBJ2-3; 8 nucleotides align to TRBD2. The CDR3 covers 18 residues. Germline V gene lookup returns CDR1 LGHDT and CDR2 YNNKEL (reference sequence). V lost 4 bases and J lost 2; bases outside the gene matches: 14.

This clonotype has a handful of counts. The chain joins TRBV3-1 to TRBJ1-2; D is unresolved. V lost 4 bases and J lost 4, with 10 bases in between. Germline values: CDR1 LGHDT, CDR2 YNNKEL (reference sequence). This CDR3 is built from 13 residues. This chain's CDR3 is CASSPQASYGYTF. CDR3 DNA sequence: TGTGCCAGCAGCCCGCAGGCCAGCTATGGCTACACCTTC.

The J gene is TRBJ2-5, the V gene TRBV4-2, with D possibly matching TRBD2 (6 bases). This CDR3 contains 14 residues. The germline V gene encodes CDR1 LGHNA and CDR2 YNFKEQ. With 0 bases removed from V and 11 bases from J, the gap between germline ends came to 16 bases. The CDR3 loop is CASSQDRDRGKQYF. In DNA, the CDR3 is TGTGCCAGCAGCCAAGATCGTGACCGGGGGAAGCAGTACTTC.

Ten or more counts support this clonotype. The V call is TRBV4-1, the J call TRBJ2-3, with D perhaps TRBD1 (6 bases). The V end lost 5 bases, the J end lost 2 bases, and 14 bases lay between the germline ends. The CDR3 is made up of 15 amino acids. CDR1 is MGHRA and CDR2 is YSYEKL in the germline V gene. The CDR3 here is CASSNRALVTDTQYF. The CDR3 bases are TGCGCCAGCAGCAACAGGGCCCTTGTCACAGATACGCAGTATTTT.

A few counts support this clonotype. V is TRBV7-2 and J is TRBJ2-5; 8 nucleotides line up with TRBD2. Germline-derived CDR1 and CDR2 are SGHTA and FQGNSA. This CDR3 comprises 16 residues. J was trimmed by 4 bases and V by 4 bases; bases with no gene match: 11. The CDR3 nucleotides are TGTGCCAGCAGCTCCTTTCGGGGGGGCGTTCGAGAGACCCAGTACTTC. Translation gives CASSSFRGGVRETQYF.

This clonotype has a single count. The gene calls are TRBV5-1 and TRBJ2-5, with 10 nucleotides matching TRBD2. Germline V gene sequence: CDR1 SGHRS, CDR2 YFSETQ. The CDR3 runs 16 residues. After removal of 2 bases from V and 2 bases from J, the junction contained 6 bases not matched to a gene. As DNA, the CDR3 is TGCGCCAGCAGCTTCACCGGGACTAGCGCGCAAGAGACCCAGTACTTC. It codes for CASSFTGTSAQETQYF.

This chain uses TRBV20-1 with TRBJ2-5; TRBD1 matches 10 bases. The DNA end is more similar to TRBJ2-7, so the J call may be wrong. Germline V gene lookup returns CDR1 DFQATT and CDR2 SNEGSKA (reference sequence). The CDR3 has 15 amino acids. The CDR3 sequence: CSARIDRGLRDEQYF. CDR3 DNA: TGCAGTGCTAGGATTGACAGGGGGCTGAGAGACGAGCAGTACTTC.

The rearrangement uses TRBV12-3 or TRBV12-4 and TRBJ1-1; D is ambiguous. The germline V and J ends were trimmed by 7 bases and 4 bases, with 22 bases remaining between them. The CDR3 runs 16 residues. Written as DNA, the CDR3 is TGTGCCAGCACCCGCAGCGGCCACCTACGACGCACTGAAGCTTTCTTT. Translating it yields CASTRSGHLRRTEAFF.

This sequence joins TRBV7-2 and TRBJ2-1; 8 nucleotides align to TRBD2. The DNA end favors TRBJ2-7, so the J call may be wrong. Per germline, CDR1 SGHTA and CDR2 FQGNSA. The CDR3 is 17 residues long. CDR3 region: CASSLGPGGAAYNEQYF. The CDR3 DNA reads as TGTGCCAGCAGCTTAGGTCCCGGGGGGGCGGCTTACAATGAGCAGTACTTC.

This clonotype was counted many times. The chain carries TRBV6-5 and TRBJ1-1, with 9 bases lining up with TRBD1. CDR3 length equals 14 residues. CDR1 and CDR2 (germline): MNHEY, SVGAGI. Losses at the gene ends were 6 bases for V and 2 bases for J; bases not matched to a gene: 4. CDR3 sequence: CASRAGQGNTEAFF. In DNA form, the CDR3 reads TGTGCCAGCAGGGCGGGACAGGGAAACACTGAAGCTTTCTTT.

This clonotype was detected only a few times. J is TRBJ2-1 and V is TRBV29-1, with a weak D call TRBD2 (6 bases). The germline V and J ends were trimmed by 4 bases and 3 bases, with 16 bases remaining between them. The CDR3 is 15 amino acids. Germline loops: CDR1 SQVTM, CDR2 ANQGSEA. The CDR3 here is CSVVSQRRGYNEQFF. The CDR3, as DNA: TGCAGCGTTGTATCCCAGCGGAGGGGCTACAATGAGCAGTTCTTC.

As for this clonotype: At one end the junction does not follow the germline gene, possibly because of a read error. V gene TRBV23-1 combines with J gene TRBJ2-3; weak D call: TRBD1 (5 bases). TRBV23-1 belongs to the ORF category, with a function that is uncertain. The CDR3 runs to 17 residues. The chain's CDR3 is CASSQSSGPRSTDTQYF. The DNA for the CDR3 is TGTGCCAGCAGTCAATCTTCAGGGCCTCGGAGCACAGATACGCAGTATTTT.

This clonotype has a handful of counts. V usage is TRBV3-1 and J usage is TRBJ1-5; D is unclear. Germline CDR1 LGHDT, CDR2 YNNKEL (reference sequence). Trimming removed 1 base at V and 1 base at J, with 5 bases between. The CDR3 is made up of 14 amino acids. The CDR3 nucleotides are TGTGCCAGCAGCCAAGGGGTAAGCAATCAGCCCCAGCATTTT. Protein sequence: CASSQGVSNQPQHF.

The CDR3 DNA is TGCAGTGCTAGGTTATCTAGGCCACCCCTATACGAGCAGTACTTC. It is translated as CSARLSRPPLYEQYF. The chain has TRBV20-1 and TRBJ2-7, with D uncertain. The V gene's germline CDR1 is DFQATT and CDR2 SNEGSKA (reference sequence). The germline V and J ends were trimmed by 3 bases and 4 bases, with 19 bases remaining between them. This CDR3 spans 15 amino acids.

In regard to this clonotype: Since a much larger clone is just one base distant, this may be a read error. The CDR3, as DNA: TGTGCCAGCAGGAACTTCTACGAGCAGTACTTC. It encodes CASRNFYEQYF. The chain has TRBV6-5 and TRBJ2-7; unclear D gene. This CDR3 spans 11 amino acids. Per germline, CDR1 MNHEY and CDR2 SVGAGI. Trimming took off 6 bases at V and 3 bases at J, with 6 bases between the two ends.

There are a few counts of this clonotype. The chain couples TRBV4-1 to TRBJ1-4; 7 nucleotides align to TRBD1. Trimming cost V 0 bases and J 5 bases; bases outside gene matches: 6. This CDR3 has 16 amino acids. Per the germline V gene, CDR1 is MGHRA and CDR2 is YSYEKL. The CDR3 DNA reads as TGCGCCAGCAGCCAAGATCCCCAGGGGGGGAATGAAAAACTGTTTTTT. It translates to CASSQDPQGGNEKLFF.

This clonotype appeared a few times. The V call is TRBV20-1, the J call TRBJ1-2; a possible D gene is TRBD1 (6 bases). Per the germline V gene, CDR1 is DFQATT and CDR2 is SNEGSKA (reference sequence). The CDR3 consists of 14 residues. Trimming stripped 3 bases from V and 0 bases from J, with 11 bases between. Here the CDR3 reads CSASDQGPNYGYTF. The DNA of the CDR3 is TGCAGTGCTAGCGATCAGGGGCCTAACTATGGCTACACCTTC.

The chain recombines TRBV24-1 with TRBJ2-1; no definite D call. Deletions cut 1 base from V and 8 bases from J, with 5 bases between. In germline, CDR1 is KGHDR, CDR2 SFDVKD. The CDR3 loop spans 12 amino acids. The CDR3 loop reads CATSDFGDEQFF. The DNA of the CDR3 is TGTGCCACCAGTGATTTTGGGGATGAGCAGTTCTTC.

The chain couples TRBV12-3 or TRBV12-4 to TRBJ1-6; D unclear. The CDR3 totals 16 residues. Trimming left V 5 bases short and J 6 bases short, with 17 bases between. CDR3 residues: CASSPLGLYGNSPLHF. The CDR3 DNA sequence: TGTGCCAGCAGTCCGCTCGGGCTATACGGTAATTCACCCCTCCACTTT.

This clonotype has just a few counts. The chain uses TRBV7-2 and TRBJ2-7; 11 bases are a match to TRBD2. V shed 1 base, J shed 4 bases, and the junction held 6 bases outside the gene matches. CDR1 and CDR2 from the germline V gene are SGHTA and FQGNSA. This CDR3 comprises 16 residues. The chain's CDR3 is CASSLGGTSGWYEQYF. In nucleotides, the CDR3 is TGTGCCAGCAGCTTAGGGGGGACTAGCGGTTGGTACGAGCAGTACTTC.

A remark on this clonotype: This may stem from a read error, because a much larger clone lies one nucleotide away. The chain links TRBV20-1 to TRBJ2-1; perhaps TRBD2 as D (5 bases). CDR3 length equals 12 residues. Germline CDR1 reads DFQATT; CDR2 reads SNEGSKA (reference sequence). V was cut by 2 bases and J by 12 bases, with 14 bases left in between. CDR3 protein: CSARPSLGGQFF. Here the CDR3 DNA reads TGCAGTGCTAGACCTAGCTTAGGTGGGCAGTTCTTC.

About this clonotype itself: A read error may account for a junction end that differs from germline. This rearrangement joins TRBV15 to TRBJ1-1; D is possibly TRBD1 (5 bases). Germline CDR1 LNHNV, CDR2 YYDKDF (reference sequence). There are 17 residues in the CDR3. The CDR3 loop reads CATRREVTVPLNTEAFF. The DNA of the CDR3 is TGTGCCACCAGGAGAGAAGTGACAGTACCCCTGAACACTGAAGCTTTCTTT.

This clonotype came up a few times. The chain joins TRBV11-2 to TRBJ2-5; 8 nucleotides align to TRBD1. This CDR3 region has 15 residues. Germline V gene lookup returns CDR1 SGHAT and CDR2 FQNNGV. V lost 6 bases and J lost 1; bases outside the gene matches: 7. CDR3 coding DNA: TGTGCCAGCAGATTGCAGGGGGCGCCCCAAGAGACCCAGTACTTC. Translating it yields CASRLQGAPQETQYF.

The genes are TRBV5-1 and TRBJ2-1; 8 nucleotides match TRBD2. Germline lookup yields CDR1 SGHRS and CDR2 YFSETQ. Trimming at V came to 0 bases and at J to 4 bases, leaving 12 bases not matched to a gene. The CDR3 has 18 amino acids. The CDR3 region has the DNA TGCGCCAGCAGCTTGGCTTTTGCGGGGGGACCACAATACAATGAGCAGTTCTTC. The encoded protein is CASSLAFAGGPQYNEQFF.

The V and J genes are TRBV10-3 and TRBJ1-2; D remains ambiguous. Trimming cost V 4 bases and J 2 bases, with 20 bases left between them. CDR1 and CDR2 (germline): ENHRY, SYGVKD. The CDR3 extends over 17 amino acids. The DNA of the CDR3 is TGTGCCATCAGTGCCCCGGGAGGGCCCCGAGGAAACTATGGCTACACCTTC. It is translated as CAISAPGGPRGNYGYTF.